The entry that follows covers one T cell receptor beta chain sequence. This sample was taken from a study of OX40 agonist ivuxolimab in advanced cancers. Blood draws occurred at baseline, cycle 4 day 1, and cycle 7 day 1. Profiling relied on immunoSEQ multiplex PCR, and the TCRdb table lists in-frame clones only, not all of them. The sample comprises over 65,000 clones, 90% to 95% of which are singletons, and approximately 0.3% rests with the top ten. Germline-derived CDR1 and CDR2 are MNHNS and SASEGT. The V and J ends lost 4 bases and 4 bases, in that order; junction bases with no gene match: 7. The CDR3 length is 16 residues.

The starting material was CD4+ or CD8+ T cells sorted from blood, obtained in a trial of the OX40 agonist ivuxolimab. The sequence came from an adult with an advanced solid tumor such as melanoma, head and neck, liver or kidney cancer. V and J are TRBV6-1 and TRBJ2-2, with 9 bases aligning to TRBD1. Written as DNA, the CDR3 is TGTGCCAGCAGTGTCCCTCTGACAGGGGGCACCGGGGAGCTGTTTTTT. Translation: CASSVPLTGGTGELFF.